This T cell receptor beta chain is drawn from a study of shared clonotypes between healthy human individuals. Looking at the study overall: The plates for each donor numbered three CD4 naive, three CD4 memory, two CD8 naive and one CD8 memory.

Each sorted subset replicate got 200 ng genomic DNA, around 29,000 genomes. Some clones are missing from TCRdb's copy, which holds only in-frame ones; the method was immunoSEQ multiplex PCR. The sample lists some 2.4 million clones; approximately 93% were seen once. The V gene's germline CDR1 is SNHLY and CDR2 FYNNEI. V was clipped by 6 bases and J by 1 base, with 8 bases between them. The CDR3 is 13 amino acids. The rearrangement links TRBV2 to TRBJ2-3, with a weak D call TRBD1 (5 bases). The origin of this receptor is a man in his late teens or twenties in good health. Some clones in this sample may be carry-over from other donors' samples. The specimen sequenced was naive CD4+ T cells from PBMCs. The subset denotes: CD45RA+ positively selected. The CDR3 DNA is TGTGCCAGCAGCCAGGGCGGCACAGATACGCAGTATTTT. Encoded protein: CASSQGGTDTQYF.